This T cell receptor beta chain was documented in a study of regulatory T cells in long-lasting Graves disease. Findings and caveats of the study: TRBV28, TRBJ1-2 and TRBJ2-5 were favored in persistent disease.

Noted time point: persistent/refractory GD, antithyroid drugs over 5 years with positive TRAb. There was RNA extracted from PBMCs, and the TCR library was made from it. Relying on iRepertoire HTBI primers and Arm-PCR of CDR3 regions, the team built TCR beta libraries. TCRdb called the multiplex PCR reads again in MiXCR, with one record for every CDR3 protein. The sample has approximately 690,000 distinct CDR3 sequences, about 32% seen once; the top ten hold about two fifths. There are 15 residues in the CDR3. Germline loops: CDR1 SGHRS, CDR2 YFSETQ. Trimming stripped 0 bases from V and 7 bases from J, with 16 bases between. Points on this clonotype: No antigen is known for it.

This chain uses TRBV5-1 with TRBJ1-2; perhaps TRBD1 as D (6 bases). The receptor was isolated from a female donor with Graves disease. The sequences come from peripheral blood mononuclear cells (PBMCs), collected when the disease was refractory, from a patient treated with antithyroid drugs. Here the CDR3 DNA reads TGCGCCAGCAGCTTGGAGTCGGCAGGGGTGGGTGGCTACACCTTC. As protein: CASSLESAGVGGYTF.